The sequence of this T cell receptor beta chain was determined in a study of Graves' ophthalmopathy and Graves' hyperthyroidism. The CDR3 runs to 14 residues. CDR1 is SGDLS, CDR2 YYNGEE, per germline. With 4 bases removed from V and 4 bases from J, the gap between germline ends came to 14 bases. Amplification from RNA transcripts yielded the TCR beta CDR3 regions. RT-PCR in the first round used HTBI primers; a second-round multiplex PCR followed. TCRdb processed the multiplex PCR reads anew with MiXCR; each CDR3 protein has one entry. The data contain around 1.1 million distinct CDR3 sequences, roughly 35% of them singletons.

This sequence joins TRBV9 and TRBJ1-1; D is perhaps TRBD1 (6 bases). Material for sequencing was peripheral blood or thyroid tissue (not recorded which). The receptor comes from an adult man with Graves' hyperthyroidism. The CDR3 reads CASSSGTTGTEAFF. DNA for the CDR3: TGTGCCAGCAGCTCCGGGACAACAGGCACTGAAGCTTTCTTT. Filled out from reference TRBV9 and TRBJ1-1, the complete variable domain reads DSGVTQTPKHLITATGQRVTLRCSPRSGDLSVYWYQQSLDQGLQFLIQYYNGEERAKGNILERFSAQQFPDLHSELNLSSLELGDSALYFCASSSGTTGTEAFFGQGTRLTVV.